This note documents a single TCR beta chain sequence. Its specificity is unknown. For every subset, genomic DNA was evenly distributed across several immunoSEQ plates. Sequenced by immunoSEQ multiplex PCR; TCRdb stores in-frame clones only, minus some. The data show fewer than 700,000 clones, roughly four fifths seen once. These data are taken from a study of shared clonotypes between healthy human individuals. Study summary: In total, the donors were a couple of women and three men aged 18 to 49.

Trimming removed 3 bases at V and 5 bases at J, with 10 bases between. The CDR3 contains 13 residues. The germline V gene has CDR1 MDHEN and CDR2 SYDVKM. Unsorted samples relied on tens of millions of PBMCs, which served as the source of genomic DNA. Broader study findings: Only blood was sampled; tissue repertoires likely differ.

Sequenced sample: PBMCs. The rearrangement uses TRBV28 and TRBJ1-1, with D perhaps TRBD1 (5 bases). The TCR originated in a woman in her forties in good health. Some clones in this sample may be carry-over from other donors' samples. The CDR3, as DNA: TGTGCCAGCAGTTTCTGGGGGGATACTGAAGCTTTCTTT. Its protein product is CASSFWGDTEAFF.